These 5 T cell receptor beta chains came from one sample sequenced in a study of shared clonotypes between healthy human individuals. Only in-frame clones appear in the TCRdb table, and some are missing; sequencing was by immunoSEQ multiplex PCR. This table holds around 500,000 clones, around four fifths found once. Sequences were obtained from PBMCs. These receptors were obtained from a woman aged 40 to 50 in good health. Some clones in this sample may be carry-over from other donors' samples.

The J gene is TRBJ2-5, the V gene TRBV28; TRBD1 matches at 8 bases. The germline gives CDR1 MDHEN, CDR2 SYDVKM. The J segment lost 6 bases and the V segment lost 10 bases, leaving 13 bases of the junction unmatched. The length of the CDR3 is 14 residues. The DNA of the CDR3 is TGTGCCAACCAACCACAGGGGGGATGGAAGACCCAGTACTTC. This encodes CANQPQGGWKTQYF.

The V call is TRBV19, the J call TRBJ2-3; tentative D call: TRBD2 (6 bases). The CDR3 is 16 amino acids. V was pared by 3 bases and J by 0 bases, with 13 bases between. Per the germline V gene, CDR1 is LNHDA and CDR2 is SQIVND (reference sequence). CDR3 amino acids: CASSIRRGASTDTQYF. The CDR3 nucleotides are TGTGCCAGTAGTATTCGGAGGGGTGCTAGCACAGATACGCAGTATTTT.

The chain is built from TRBV28 and TRBJ2-7; D possibly corresponds to TRBD1 (6 bases). The germline V gene encodes CDR1 MDHEN and CDR2 SYDVKM. This CDR3 contains 14 residues. Trimming pared 6 bases from V and 2 bases from J, leaving 14 bases between. Here the CDR3 DNA reads TGTGCCAGCAGGACTCAGGGGTTCCCCTACGAGCAGTACTTC. This translates into CASRTQGFPYEQYF.

The rearrangement joins TRBV30 to TRBJ1-4, with TRBD1 as a possible D gene (5 bases). CDR1 is GTSNPN, CDR2 SVGIG, per germline (reference sequence). Trimming pared 2 bases from V and 5 bases from J, leaving 9 bases between. There are 13 residues in the CDR3. CDR3 DNA sequence: TGTGCCTGGAGTCGGGGCCTCAATGAAAAACTGTTTTTT. Translated: CAWSRGLNEKLFF.

The chain links TRBV6-1 to TRBJ2-7; 8 nucleotides agree with TRBD1. The germline V gene has CDR1 MNHNS and CDR2 SASEGT. With 6 bases clipped from V and 4 bases from J, the junction kept 11 bases outside the gene matches. The CDR3 covers 15 residues. CDR3 sequence: CASSPAGRGPYEQYF. The CDR3 coding sequence is TGTGCCAGCAGCCCCGCTGGCAGGGGGCCTTACGAGCAGTACTTC.